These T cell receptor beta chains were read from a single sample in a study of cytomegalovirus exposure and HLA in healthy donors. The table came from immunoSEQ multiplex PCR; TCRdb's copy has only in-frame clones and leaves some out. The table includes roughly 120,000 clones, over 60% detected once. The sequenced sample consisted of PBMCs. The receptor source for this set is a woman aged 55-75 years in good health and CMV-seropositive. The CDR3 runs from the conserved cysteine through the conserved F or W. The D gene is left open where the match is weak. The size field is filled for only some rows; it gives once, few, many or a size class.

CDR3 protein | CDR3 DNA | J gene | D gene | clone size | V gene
CASSLGSGSSGEQYF | TGTGCCAGCAGCTTAGGGAGCGGATCCTCAGGTGAGCAGTACTTC | TRBJ2-7 | . | . | TRBV7-9
CASSPPESFIQPQHF | TGTGCCAGTAGTCCCCCCGAGAGTTTCATTCAGCCCCAGCATTTT | TRBJ1-5 | . | few | TRBV19
CASSRWSGFISDTQYF | TGCGCCAGCAGCCGGTGGTCAGGGTTTATATCAGATACGCAGTATTTT | TRBJ2-3 | . | . | TRBV5-1
CASSIGQGTYEQYF | TGTGCCAGCAGCATAGGACAGGGAACCTACGAGCAGTACTTC | TRBJ2-7 | TRBD1 | . | TRBV7-2
CASSINGERISTF | TGTGCCAGTAGTATTAACGGGGAACGGATCTCCACCTTC | TRBJ1-2 | . | . | TRBV19
CASSLSPGGAEQYF | TGTGCCAGCAGCTTATCTCCAGGGGGAGCGGAGCAGTACTTC | TRBJ2-7 | TRBD1 | once | TRBV7-2
CAWSVSGGNTIYF | TGTGCCTGGAGTGTTTCCGGTGGAAACACCATATATTTT | TRBJ1-3 | . | once | TRBV30
CASRRERASSYEQYF | TGTGCCAGCAGGAGGGAGCGGGCTAGCTCCTACGAGCAGTACTTC | TRBJ2-7 | . | . | TRBV6-5
CASSPSGGTSLYNEQFF | TGTGCCAGCAGCCCATCGGGGGGGACTAGTCTATACAATGAGCAGTTCTTC | TRBJ2-1 | TRBD2 | . | TRBV5-4
CASSLAALAGISTDTQYF | TGTGCCAGCAGCTTAGCGGCTCTAGCGGGGATTTCCACAGATACGCAGTATTTT | TRBJ2-3 | TRBD2 | . | TRBV7-2
CASGLGQGYSPLHF | TGTGCTAGTGGCCTGGGACAGGGATATTCACCCCTCCACTTT | TRBJ1-6 | TRBD1 | . | TRBV12-5
CASSGVGNQPQHF | TGTGCCAGTTCAGGGGTCGGCAATCAGCCCCAGCATTTT | TRBJ1-5 | . | once | TRBV7-6
CASSLGTGGLRRVGYTF | TGTGCCAGCAGCTTGGGGACAGGGGGGCTGCGGCGCGTTGGTTACACCTTC | TRBJ1-2 | TRBD1 | . | TRBV7-2
CASSNRGGISGNTIYF | TGTGCCAGCAGCAACAGGGGTGGGATATCTGGAAACACCATATATTTT | TRBJ1-3 | TRBD1 | few | TRBV2
CASSPNRGPYEQYF | TGTGCCAGCAGTCCCAACAGGGGCCCCTACGAGCAGTACTTC | TRBJ2-7 | TRBD1 | . | TRBV27
CASSVEVAYEQYF | TGTGCCAGCAGCGTGGAGGTAGCCTACGAGCAGTACTTC | TRBJ2-7 | . | . | TRBV2
CASSSAGPNF | TGTGCCAGCAGCTCTGCGGGACCCAACTTC | TRBJ2-5 | . | . | TRBV11-3
CASSVARTNEKLFF | TGTGCCAGCAGCGTAGCACGGACTAATGAAAAACTGTTTTTT | TRBJ1-4 | . | few | TRBV9
CAWRAGNQETQYF | TGTGCCTGGAGGGCAGGCAACCAAGAGACCCAGTACTTC | TRBJ2-5 | . | . | TRBV30